A selection of T cell receptor beta chains follows, all from one sample in a study of CD8+CD57+ T cells in acquired aplastic anemia. MiXCR, run by TCRdb on the reads, gives a single entry per CDR3 protein. The sample includes roughly 180,000 distinct CDR3 sequences, around half of them seen just once. Material for sequencing was sorted CD4+, CD8+, or CD8+CD57+ T cells (not recorded which) from PBMCs. These receptors originate from a human donor in good health. The CDR3 runs from the conserved cysteine through the conserved F or W. A D gene is named only where the DNA matches it firmly. The listing skips clone size in some rows; elsewhere it reads once, few, many or a size class.

abundance | j_gene | v_gene | d_gene | len | CDR3nt | CDR3aa
- | TRBJ2-2 | TRBV19 | - | 13 | TGTGCCAGTAAACGGGCCGGAACCGGGGAGCTGTTTTTT | CASKRAGTGELFF
few | TRBJ2-1 | TRBV28 | TRBD1 | 15 | TGTGCCAGCAGACCCGGGACAGCCTCCTACAATGAGCAGTTCTTC | CASRPGTASYNEQFF
- | TRBJ1-5 | TRBV7-8 | - | 14 | TGTGCCAGCAGCTTAGGCCTTAGCAATCAGCCCCAGCATTTT | CASSLGLSNQPQHF
- | TRBJ2-7 | TRBV11-2 | - | 15 | TGTGCCAGCAGCATAGGCGTGGGCAGTTCCTACGAGCAGTACTTC | CASSIGVGSSYEQYF
many | TRBJ2-3 | TRBV28 | - | 15 | TGTGCCAGTATCCCCCGCTCAGCCCCACAGATAACGCAGTATTTT | CASIPRSAPQITQYF
many | TRBJ2-5 | TRBV6-1 | TRBD1 | 17 | TGTGCCAGCAGTGCACGGGACAGCCAAGTACCCCAAGAGACCCAGTACTTC | CASSARDSQVPQETQYF
- | TRBJ2-2 | TRBV10-3 | TRBD1 | 16 | TGTGCCATCAGTGTTGACAGGGGCGGTGGAACCGGGGAGCTGTTTTTT | CAISVDRGGGTGELFF
- | TRBJ1-1 | TRBV19 | - | 10 | TGTGCCAGTCTAGGAGGGCAAGCTTTCTTT | CASLGGQAFF
- | TRBJ1-5 | TRBV20-1 | - | 13 | TGCAGTGCTAGCATGGGGGCAGGTCAGCCCCAGCATTTT | CSASMGAGQPQHF
- | TRBJ2-3 | TRBV6-1 | TRBD1 | 15 | TGTGCCAGCAGTACCGGGACAGGGGGCGCAGATACGCAGTATTTT | CASSTGTGGADTQYF
once | TRBJ2-5 | TRBV20-1 | - | 12 | TGCAGTGCTAGTACGGGGTCCGAGACCCAGTACTTC | CSASTGSETQYF
- | TRBJ2-5 | TRBV2 | - | 14 | TGTGCCAGCAGTCGAACGACTAGCCAAGAGACCCAGTACTTC | CASSRTTSQETQYF
- | TRBJ1-1 | TRBV10-2 | - | 12 | TGCGCCAGCAGTCAACAGGCAACTGAAGCTTTCTTT | CASSQQATEAFF
- | TRBJ2-2 | TRBV10-3 | - | 14 | TGTGCCACCATGCGGGGGCTTCAGTCCGGGGAGCTGTTTTTT | CATMRGLQSGELFF
- | TRBJ1-2 | TRBV10-2 | TRBD1 | 16 | TGCGCCAGCAGTGGAGCCGAAGTTCAGGGGGCGGATGACTACACCTTC | CASSGAEVQGADDYTF
- | TRBJ2-5 | TRBV4-1 | TRBD2 | 17 | TGCGCCAGCAGCCAAGATGAGGTGGCACTAGCGGAAGAGACCCAGTACTTC | CASSQDEVALAEETQYF
- | TRBJ2-1 | TRBV29-1 | - | 11 | TGCGGCGTTGGGGAGAGAGGGGTGCAGTTCTTC | CGVGERGVQFF
- | TRBJ1-2 | TRBV20-1 | TRBD1 | 13 | TGCAGTATTCCGCTGGGACAGGTCTATGGCTACACCTTC | CSIPLGQVYGYTF
- | TRBJ2-1 | TRBV19 | TRBD1 | 15 | TGTGCCAGTAGTATCCGACAGGGTCCCTACAATGAGCAGTTCTTC | CASSIRQGPYNEQFF
- | TRBJ2-7 | TRBV7-2 | TRBD2 | 13 | TGTGCCAGCAGCCAAGGGCGGGGGTACGTGCAGTACTTC | CASSQGRGYVQYF
- | TRBJ1-1 | TRBV7-2 | - | 10 | TGTGCCAGCAGCTTTCCGGAAGCTTTCTTT | CASSFPEAFF
many | TRBJ2-2 | TRBV7-9 | - | 16 | TGTGCCAGCAGCTTAAGGGACCCTCGTAACACCGGGGAGCTGTTTTTT | CASSLRDPRNTGELFF
many | TRBJ2-5 | TRBV24-1 | - | 15 | TGTGCCACCAGTGATTTGATACAGGGTGGGGAGACCCAGTACTTC | CATSDLIQGGETQYF
- | TRBJ1-3 | TRBV5-1 | - | 18 | TGCGCCAGCAGCTTGTTCCCTTCAGGGACCTCGACGGGAAACACCATATATTTT | CASSLFPSGTSTGNTIYF
many | TRBJ2-7 | TRBV20-1 | - | 14 | TGCAGTGCTAAGGACTCATTGGGAATCTACGAGCAGTACTTC | CSAKDSLGIYEQYF
few | TRBJ2-7 | TRBV9 | - | 12 | TGTGCCAGCAGCGTAGGTGGTCACGAGCAGTACTTC | CASSVGGHEQYF
- | TRBJ1-1 | TRBV15 | - | 16 | TGTGCCACCAGCAGAGGATACGGCAGGGAAGAGGGTGAAGCTTTCTTT | CATSRGYGREEGEAFF
- | TRBJ1-1 | TRBV6-1 | - | 15 | TGTGCCAGCAGTGAAAGTGACAGCTATAACACTGAAGCTTTCTTT | CASSESDSYNTEAFF
few | TRBJ1-4 | TRBV6-1 | - | 14 | TGTTCCAGCAAATACAGGGCAACTAATGAAAAACTGTTTTTT | CSSKYRATNEKLFF
- | TRBJ1-2 | TRBV6-5 | TRBD1 | 14 | TGTGCCAGCAGTTCGGGGACAGGGACGTATGGCTACACCTTC | CASSSGTGTYGYTF
- | TRBJ2-7 | TRBV28 | TRBD1 | 14 | TGTGCCAGCTACGCTCCGGGACAGGGTTACGAGCAGTACTTC | CASYAPGQGYEQYF
few | TRBJ1-1 | TRBV7-3 | - | 12 | TGTGCCAGCAGCCCAGAGGGACCCGAAGCTTTCTTT | CASSPEGPEAFF
many | TRBJ1-1 | TRBV9 | - | 14 | TGTGCCAGCAGCGTCGCGTGGGGCGGCACTGAAGCTTTCTTT | CASSVAWGGTEAFF
- | TRBJ2-1 | TRBV29-1 | - | 13 | TGCAGCGTTGGACGGAGCTCCTACAATGAGCAGTTCTTC | CSVGRSSYNEQFF
- | TRBJ2-7 | TRBV2 | TRBD1 | 14 | TGTGCCAGCAGTTCCTCCGGGACAGGGAGCGAGCAGTACTTC | CASSSSGTGSEQYF
- | TRBJ2-2 | TRBV7-9 | - | 13 | TGTGCCAGCAGGGGACTGAACACCGGGGAGCTGTTTTTT | CASRGLNTGELFF
- | TRBJ2-7 | TRBV2 | TRBD2 | 15 | TGTGCCAGCAGCCTTGGACTAGCCGGCCCCTACGAGCAGTACTTC | CASSLGLAGPYEQYF
- | TRBJ1-4 | TRBV15 | - | 15 | TGTGCCACCAGCAGAGATCCGGTCACGAATGAAAAACTGTTTTTT | CATSRDPVTNEKLFF
many | TRBJ2-2 | TRBV6-2/TRBV6-3 | TRBD1 | 14 | TGTGCCAGCAGTTACGACAGGGTCACCGGGGAGCTGTTTTTT | CASSYDRVTGELFF
few | TRBJ2-7 | TRBV24-1 | TRBD1 | 15 | TGTGCCACCAGTGATCCGGGACAGGACGGGCGCGAGCAGTACTTC | CATSDPGQDGREQYF
- | TRBJ2-1 | TRBV20-1 | - | 14 | TGCAGTGCTAGACCAATCCGGGGCTACAATGAGCAGTTCTTC | CSARPIRGYNEQFF
- | TRBJ1-2 | TRBV10-1 | - | 15 | TGCGCCAGCAGTGCTACAGAGTTATCCTGCTATGGCTACACCTTC | CASSATELSCYGYTF
- | TRBJ2-5 | TRBV19 | - | 17 | TGTGCCAGTAGTATAGGATCTGGGGTCCTGTACCAAGAGACCCAGTACTTC | CASSIGSGVLYQETQYF
many | TRBJ1-6 | TRBV19 | TRBD1 | 14 | TGTGCCACCTCATCACAGGGGTCTAGTTCACCCCTCCACTTT | CATSSQGSSSPLHF
- | TRBJ2-1 | TRBV15 | TRBD2 | 16 | TGTGCCACCAGCAGAGATTTTAGCGGGGTTGGCAATGAGCAGTTCTTC | CATSRDFSGVGNEQFF
- | TRBJ2-7 | TRBV20-1 | TRBD2 | 14 | TGCAGTGCTAGCTGGGCTAGCGGGGGCTACGAGCAGTACTTC | CSASWASGGYEQYF
many | TRBJ2-5 | TRBV9 | TRBD2 | 15 | TGTGCCAGCAGCGTAGGGGCTAGCGGAAAAGAGACCCAGTACTTC | CASSVGASGKETQYF
- | TRBJ2-4 | TRBV5-5 | - | 13 | TGTGCCAGCAGCTTGAGGGAGAGGAACATTCAGTACTTC | CASSLRERNIQYF
- | TRBJ2-7 | TRBV27 | - | 14 | TGTGCCAGCAGTTGGACGACAGCCTCCTGCGAGCAGTACTTC | CASSWTTASCEQYF